In its sample, the clone carrying this T cell receptor (beta chain) is medium-sized (0.01 to 0.1%). Its antigen is still unknown. TRBV12-4/TRBJ1-2 clonotypes were amplified with adaptor-ligated barcode primers. TCRdb re-called the multiplex PCR reads through MiXCR, storing one row per CDR3 protein. There are some 690 distinct CDR3 sequences in the sample; roughly 3.2% occur only once, and about 34% lies in the top ten. The CDR3 is made up of 16 amino acids. V was clipped by 5 bases and J by 6 bases, with 22 bases between them. The sorted Tregs were CD4+CD25+CD127-/low cells. Study-level points and caveats: Under 2.2% of tumor Treg sequences matched blood Tregs or memory cells. Tumor Treg TCRs overlapped most with tumor naive CD4+ cells.

This sequence originates from a female donor with breast cancer. The genes are TRBV12-3 or TRBV12-4 and TRBJ1-2; maybe TRBD1 (5 bases). Sequences were obtained from Tregs sorted from blood. CDR3 loop: CASSRKQWQGGDGYTF. In DNA form, the CDR3 reads TGTGCCAGCAGTCGGAAGCAGTGGCAGGGAGGCGATGGCTACACCTTC.